These 27 T cell receptor beta chains were all obtained from the same sample, sequenced in a study of blood T cells in healthy people across ages. With a J-beta primer mix and a sample-barcoded 5' primer, a second PCR ran about 7 to 12 cycles. One entry per CDR3 protein, called by TCRdb with MiXCR from the 5' RACE reads. Of hundreds of thousands of distinct CDR3 sequences in the sample, around 46% were seen once. Sequencing was performed on blood. The receptor source for this set is a young man in good health.

This chain uses TRBV29-1 with TRBJ1-1; D may be TRBD1 (5 bases). The CDR3 is 14 amino acids. CDR1 and CDR2 (germline): SQVTM, ANQGSEA. V was clipped by 6 bases and J by 4 bases, with 18 bases between them. CDR3 DNA: TGCAGCGTGGGGGAGGGGCCCCAGAGCACTGAAGCTTTCTTT. Its translation: CSVGEGPQSTEAFF. Supplemented by reference TRBV29-1 and TRBJ1-1, the full variable domain reads SAVISQKPSRDICQRGTSLTIQCQVDSQVTMMFWYRQQPGQSLTLIATANQGSEATYESGFVIDKFPISRPNLTFSTLTVSNMSPEDSSIYLCSVGEGPQSTEAFFGQGTRLTVV.

This clonotype came up a few times. The genes are TRBV5-1 and TRBJ1-2, with D uncertain. Germline CDR1 is SGHRS and CDR2 is YFSETQ. This CDR3 is 15 amino acids long. Deletions cut 4 bases from V and 0 bases from J, with 13 bases between. The CDR3 nucleotides are TGCGCCAGCAGCCCACCGGCCGGAACTAACTATGGCTACACCTTC. It yields the protein CASSPPAGTNYGYTF.

In its sample, this clonotype was seen a few times. V usage is TRBV4-1 and J usage is TRBJ1-2; a possible D gene is TRBD1 (5 bases). The CDR3 runs 14 residues. Trimming shortened V by 1 base and J by 8 bases, and 14 bases separated the two germline ends. The germline gives CDR1 MGHRA, CDR2 YSYEKL. The CDR3 DNA reads TGCGCCAGCAGCCAAGGCCCTGGGGCTAGAGGCTACACCTTC. Amino acids: CASSQGPGARGYTF.

The chain joins TRBV10-3 to TRBJ1-1; D remains unclear. This CDR3 has 15 amino acids. The germline gives CDR1 ENHRY, CDR2 SYGVKD. Trimming took 4 bases from V and 1 from J, leaving 13 bases between them. In DNA, the CDR3 is TGTGCCATCAGTGGAAAGTCGAGTACGAACACTGAAGCTTTCTTT. It encodes CAISGKSSTNTEAFF.

The CDR3 coding sequence is TGTGCCAGCAGTGACTCGAAGCAGGGCCAAGAGACCCAGTACTTC. Protein sequence: CASSDSKQGQETQYF. The gene calls are TRBV6-4 and TRBJ2-5, with D possibly TRBD1 on 5 matching bases. CDR1 is MRHNA and CDR2 is SNTAGT in the germline V gene. The CDR3 loop spans 15 amino acids. V lost 0 bases and J lost 1, with 9 bases in between.

The chain links TRBV7-8 to TRBJ2-7; 13 bases fit TRBD2. Germline V gene lookup returns CDR1 SGHVS and CDR2 FQNEAQ. The junction had 6 bases not matched to a gene; V was cut back by 5 bases and J by 2 bases. The CDR3 is 16 residues long. The CDR3 sequence: CASSQPTSGRAYEQYF. The CDR3 bases are TGTGCCAGCAGCCAACCCACTAGCGGGAGGGCCTACGAGCAGTACTTC.

This clonotype showed up just a few times. The rearrangement uses TRBV7-2 and TRBJ1-2; D remains ambiguous. This CDR3 has 14 amino acids. V lost 5 bases, J lost 10 bases, and 20 bases lay in between. Per the germline V gene, CDR1 is SGHTA and CDR2 is FQGNSA. CDR3 sequence: CASSPDRSGRNYTF. The CDR3 nucleotides are TGTGCCAGCAGCCCAGATCGAAGCGGACGCAACTACACCTTC. Looking up the rest from reference TRBV7-2 and TRBJ1-2 gives the full variable domain: GAGVSQSPSNKVTEKGKDVELRCDPISGHTALYWYRQSLGQGLEFLIYFQGNSAPDKSGLPSDRFSAERTGGSVSTLTIQRTQQEDSAVYLCASSPDRSGRNYTFGSGTRLTVV.

This chain uses TRBV20-1 with TRBJ2-1, with a weak D call TRBD1 (5 bases). This CDR3 region has 12 residues. The V gene lost 3 bases and the J gene lost 8 bases, with 11 bases spanning the gap. Germline CDR1 and CDR2: DFQATT and SNEGSKA (reference sequence). This CDR3 reads CSASFRGDEQFF. The CDR3 DNA reads as TGCAGTGCTAGTTTTAGGGGCGATGAGCAGTTCTTC.

CDR3: CAIRGDRDEKLFF. As DNA, the CDR3 is TGTGCCATCAGGGGTGACAGGGATGAAAAACTGTTTTTT. This chain links TRBV10-3 with TRBJ1-4; 7 nucleotides match TRBD1. V was clipped by 6 bases and J by 6 bases; unmatched bases: 4. Germline lookup yields CDR1 ENHRY and CDR2 SYGVKD. This CDR3 is built from 13 residues.

The chain has TRBV28 and TRBJ1-4; D is ambiguous. With 6 bases removed from V and 7 bases from J, the gap between germline ends came to 9 bases. Germline CDR1 reads MDHEN; CDR2 reads SYDVKM. This CDR3 has 12 residues. As DNA, the CDR3 is TGTGCCAGCAGGAGTGTCAGTGAAAAACTGTTTTTT. Its protein product is CASRSVSEKLFF.

On this clonotype: The junction differs from germline at one of its ends, possibly a read error. This chain uses TRBV6-6 with TRBJ1-2; possible D gene TRBD1, 5 bases. Germline CDR1 MNHNY, CDR2 SVGAGI (reference sequence). The CDR3 is 13 residues long. CDR3 residues: CVSSARGAYGYTF. In DNA, the CDR3 is TGTGTCAGCAGTGCCCGTGGGGCTTATGGCTACACCTTC.

This clonotype turned up a few times. The chain is built from TRBV10-3 and TRBJ2-1; D remains ambiguous. Per the germline V gene, CDR1 is ENHRY and CDR2 is SYGVKD. There are 12 residues in the CDR3. Trimming took 4 bases from V and 4 from J, leaving 5 bases between them. The CDR3 protein is CAISAGYNEQFF. The CDR3, as DNA: TGTGCCATCAGTGCGGGTTACAATGAGCAGTTCTTC.

The rearrangement links TRBV11-2 to TRBJ2-7; the D gene is possibly TRBD2 (6 bases). Germline lookup yields CDR1 SGHAT and CDR2 FQNNGV. Between the trimmed V and J ends, which lost 1 base and 3 bases, there was a span of 16 bases. The CDR3 is 16 amino acids. The CDR3 DNA reads TGTGCCAGCAGCTTAGCCCCTAGCGAGGGGTACTACGAGCAGTACTTC. It specifies CASSLAPSEGYYEQYF.

This chain joins TRBV10-3 and TRBJ1-2, with D unresolved. Trimming stripped 3 bases from V and 0 bases from J, with 11 bases between. The length of the CDR3 is 15 residues. Germline CDR1 reads ENHRY; CDR2 reads SYGVKD. CDR3 nucleotide sequence: TGTGCCATCAGTGATAGTAACAGCCCTAACTATGGCTACACCTTC. Its translation is CAISDSNSPNYGYTF.

The sample holds a few counts of this clonotype. This may be a read error: a much more frequent sequence differs by one nucleotide. The chain combines TRBV2 with TRBJ2-1, with a weak D call TRBD1 (6 bases). The V gene's germline CDR1 is SNHLY and CDR2 FYNNEI. CDR3 length: 12 residues. V lost 6 bases and J lost 8, with 11 bases in between. CDR3 protein: CASSPGVDEQFF. Here the CDR3 DNA reads TGTGCCAGCAGCCCAGGGGTCGATGAGCAGTTCTTC.

V gene TRBV18 combines with J gene TRBJ2-3; no firm D call. The germline V gene encodes CDR1 KGHSH and CDR2 LQKENI. The CDR3 is 16 residues long. V was pared by 2 bases and J by 0 bases, with 12 bases between. Here the CDR3 DNA reads TGTGCCAGCTCACCAGTCACCGGAACTAGCACAGATACGCAGTATTTT. Residues: CASSPVTGTSTDTQYF.

This clonotype occurred once. CDR3 in amino acids: CASSQVSGRDNQPQHF. The CDR3 coding sequence is TGCGCCAGCAGCCAAGTCTCGGGACGGGACAATCAGCCCCAGCATTTT. The chain carries TRBV4-1 and TRBJ1-5, with a weak D call TRBD1 (5 bases). The CDR3 length is 16 residues. Per germline, CDR1 MGHRA and CDR2 YSYEKL. Trimming cost V 1 base and J 3 bases, with 13 bases left between them.

This chain connects TRBV7-2 to TRBJ2-7; 8 bases line up with TRBD1. The V and J ends lost 6 bases and 0 bases, in that order; junction bases with no gene match: 4. Germline V lookup: CDR1 SGHTA, CDR2 FQGNSA. The CDR3 covers 14 residues. The CDR3 DNA reads as TGTGCCAGCAGACCAGGGGGCCGCTCCTACGAGCAGTACTTC. It yields the protein CASRPGGRSYEQYF. Using reference TRBV7-2 and TRBJ2-7 for the parts outside the CDR3, the full variable domain is GAGVSQSPSNKVTEKGKDVELRCDPISGHTALYWYRQSLGQGLEFLIYFQGNSAPDKSGLPSDRFSAERTGGSVSTLTIQRTQQEDSAVYLCASRPGGRSYEQYFGPGTRLTVT.

The chain recombines TRBV4-1 with TRBJ1-3; the match to TRBD1 covers 12 bases. Trimming removed 4 bases from V and 3 bases from J; junction bases left unmatched: 4. CDR1 MGHRA and CDR2 YSYEKL come from the germline V gene. The CDR3 spans 16 residues. This chain's CDR3 is CASSLGTGGYGNTIYF. The CDR3 DNA sequence: TGCGCCAGCAGCCTGGGGACAGGGGGCTATGGAAACACCATATATTTT.

This clonotype was counted between two and nine times. The rearrangement joins TRBV7-2 to TRBJ2-1; unclear D gene. The CDR3 runs 11 residues. The V end was cut by 5 bases, the J end by 8 bases, with 7 bases between. Germline V gene sequence: CDR1 SGHTA, CDR2 FQGNSA. CDR3 in amino acids: CASSPLHEQFF. As DNA, the CDR3 is TGTGCCAGCAGCCCCCTCCATGAGCAGTTCTTC.

Comments on this clonotype: One base away lies a much larger clone, so this may be a sequencing read error. The rearrangement links TRBV5-1 to TRBJ2-1; D unclear. Matching the DNA end better, TRBJ2-7 makes the J call doubtful. Germline V gives CDR1 SGHRS, CDR2 YFSETQ. CDR3 length: 15 amino acids. The CDR3 is CASSLESASYNEQYF. CDR3 DNA sequence: TGCGCCAGCAGCTTGGAGTCAGCATCCTACAATGAGCAGTACTTC.

The V and J genes are TRBV12-3 or TRBV12-4 and TRBJ1-5; 7 positions match TRBD1. The V gene end was trimmed by 3 bases and the J gene end by 0 bases; junction bases not matched to a gene: 5. The CDR3 extends over 16 amino acids. CDR3 loop: CASSFGQVDSNQPQHF. In nucleotides, the CDR3 is TGTGCCAGCAGTTTCGGACAGGTCGATAGCAATCAGCCCCAGCATTTT.

The table lists this clonotype with a few counts. The genes are TRBV25-1 and TRBJ2-7; D not resolved. V shed 3 bases and J shed 4 bases, with 7 bases lying between them. The CDR3 has 12 amino acids. Germline V gene lookup returns CDR1 MGHDK and CDR2 SYGVNS. CDR3 nucleotide sequence: TGTGCCAGCAGTGACCGATCGTACGAGCAGTACTTC. It codes for CASSDRSYEQYF.

This clonotype was seen a single time. The chain joins TRBV5-1 to TRBJ2-3; 8 nucleotides match TRBD2. Germline V gene sequence: CDR1 SGHRS, CDR2 YFSETQ. The CDR3 has 16 amino acids. Trimming took 0 bases from V and 2 from J; bases not matched to a gene: 5. Written as DNA, the CDR3 is TGCGCCAGCAGCTTGGTGGCTAGCGGGCCCACAGATACGCAGTATTTT. Translating gives CASSLVASGPTDTQYF.

This clonotype was counted a few times. The V gene is TRBV4-1, the J gene TRBJ2-3; 8 nucleotides agree with TRBD2. The CDR3 covers 18 residues. The trim removed 4 bases at V and 0 bases at J, leaving 12 bases unmatched. Germline V CDR1 and CDR2: MGHRA, YSYEKL. The CDR3 nucleotides read TGCGCCAGCAGCCCTTTTGGCGGGGGGCAAACTAGCACAGATACGCAGTATTTT. This codes for CASSPFGGGQTSTDTQYF.

The J gene is TRBJ2-3, the V gene TRBV7-2, with 10 nucleotides matching TRBD2. This CDR3 spans 15 amino acids. CDR1 and CDR2 from the germline V gene are SGHTA and FQGNSA. V shed 3 bases, J shed 2 bases, and the junction held 2 bases outside the gene matches. The CDR3 reads CASSLLAGVTDTQYF. The CDR3 bases are TGTGCCAGCAGCTTGCTAGCGGGGGTCACAGATACGCAGTATTTT.

The J gene is TRBJ1-1, the V gene TRBV12-3 or TRBV12-4; TRBD1 agrees at 7 bases. The J segment lost 8 bases and the V segment lost 1 base, leaving 4 bases of the junction unmatched. The CDR3 covers 13 residues. CDR3 DNA: TGTGCCAGCAGTTTAGACAGGGGAGCAGAAGCTTTCTTT. Translating gives CASSLDRGAEAFF.